The next 32 T cell receptor beta chains were all read from a single sample in a study of T cells in tumors after PD-1 blockade (dated by TCRdb to the late 2010s). This specimen's time point label, interpreted: before anti-PD-1 therapy. Library construction relied on the immunoSEQ multiplex PCR assay. TCRdb took this table from immuneACCESS and kept in-frame rearrangements with V and J called. Such tables lack part of the clones; where checked against another copy, unresolved V genes explain under half of the gap, and the rest is unexplained. The sample table shows around 50,000 clones, and about four fifths are seen once. Of the sample, 15% to 20% falls within the top ten clones. The sample here was PBMCs, taken before anti-PD-1 treatment. The origin of the receptors is a human donor with basal cell carcinoma.

The chain is built from TRBV2 and TRBJ2-1, with no clear D. V shed 0 bases and J shed 4 bases, with 7 bases lying between them. The CDR3 sequence is 14 residues long. The germline CDR1 and CDR2 sequences are SNHLY and FYNNEI. CDR3 in amino acids: CASSEARIYNEQFF. The CDR3 DNA sequence: TGTGCCAGCAGTGAAGCGCGAATTTACAATGAGCAGTTCTTC. Based on the CDR3 plus reference TRBV2 and TRBJ2-1, the full variable domain is EPEVTQTPSHQVTQMGQEVILRCVPISNHLYFYWYRQILGQKVEFLVSFYNNEISEKSEIFDDQFSVERPDGSNFTLKIRSTKLEDSAMYFCASSEARIYNEQFFGPGTRLTVL.

The V gene is TRBV5-1, the J gene TRBJ2-2; D tentatively reads TRBD1 or TRBD2 (5 bases each). CDR1 SGHRS and CDR2 YFSETQ come from the germline V gene. CDR3 length equals 17 residues. V lost 0 bases and J lost 4, with 16 bases in between. The CDR3 protein is CASSLDVGVGATGELFF. In DNA form, the CDR3 reads TGCGCCAGCAGCTTGGATGTAGGGGTGGGAGCCACCGGGGAGCTGTTTTTT.

The rearrangement links TRBV12-3 or TRBV12-4 to TRBJ1-1, with D perhaps TRBD1 (5 bases). Trimming removed 6 bases at V and 1 base at J, with 6 bases between. CDR3 length: 12 amino acids. CDR3 nucleotides: TGTGCCAGCAGACAGGAGAACACTGAAGCTTTCTTT. This encodes CASRQENTEAFF.

The CDR3 region is CASRRNSLPRDGKNTEAFF. Here the CDR3 DNA reads TGTGCCAGCAGGCGTAATAGCCTCCCCCGGGACGGGAAGAACACTGAAGCTTTCTTT. This chain uses TRBV27 with TRBJ1-1; tentative D call: TRBD1 (5 bases). Germline-derived CDR1 and CDR2 are MNHEY and SMNVEV (reference sequence). Trimming stripped 6 bases from V and 1 base from J, with 27 bases between. This CDR3 contains 19 residues.

The chain recombines TRBV7-6 with TRBJ2-1; perhaps TRBD1 as D (5 bases). The germline gives CDR1 SGHVS, CDR2 FNYEAQ. V was cut by 5 bases and J by 4 bases, with 9 bases left in between. There are 13 residues in the CDR3. The CDR3, as DNA: TGTGCCAGCAGCCGCGACAGTTACAATGAGCAGTTCTTC. Protein product: CASSRDSYNEQFF. The whole variable domain, filled in from reference TRBV7-6 and TRBJ2-1, reads GAGVSQSPRYKVTKRGQDVALRCDPISGHVSLYWYRQALGQGPEFLTYFNYEAQQDKSGLPNDRFSAERPEGSISTLTIQRTEQRDSAMYRCASSRDSYNEQFFGPGTRLTVL.

This clone is a singleton in its sample. The J gene is TRBJ2-7, the V gene TRBV19; 7 nucleotides match TRBD1. V shed 3 bases and J 5 bases; nucleotides not matched to a gene: 10. Germline loops: CDR1 LNHDA, CDR2 SQIVND (reference sequence). This CDR3 spans 15 amino acids. CDR3 residues: CASSITGTDSHEQYF. The DNA of the CDR3 is TGTGCCAGTAGTATTACAGGGACAGATTCCCACGAGCAGTACTTC.

This clone was found once. The chain links TRBV6-5 to TRBJ2-7; 13 bases agree with TRBD2. After removal of 5 bases from V and 4 bases from J, the junction contained 5 bases not matched to a gene. CDR3 length: 15 residues. Germline lookup yields CDR1 MNHEY and CDR2 SVGAGI. The CDR3: CASSRLAGGLYEQYF. The CDR3 nucleotides read TGTGCCAGCAGTCGACTAGCGGGAGGATTATACGAGCAGTACTTC.

The chain links TRBV7-6 to TRBJ2-5, with D tentatively TRBD1 (6 bases). V lost 3 bases, J lost 5 bases, and 16 bases lay in between. The germline CDR1 and CDR2 sequences are SGHVS and FNYEAQ. The CDR3 extends over 15 amino acids. CDR3 DNA: TGTGCCAGCAGCTTGACGCAGGGGTTAGGGGAGACCCAGTACTTC. Its translation is CASSLTQGLGETQYF.

This chain joins TRBV12-3 or TRBV12-4 and TRBJ1-2; 7 bases fit TRBD1. The CDR3 length is 13 residues. With 6 bases clipped from V and 3 bases from J, the junction kept 4 bases outside the gene matches. CDR3 protein: CASRRDRDYGYTF. The CDR3 DNA sequence: TGTGCCAGCAGGAGGGACAGAGACTATGGCTACACCTTC.

This chain connects TRBV10-3 to TRBJ1-2, with TRBD1 matching 9 bases. The CDR3 consists of 15 residues. Germline CDR1 is ENHRY and CDR2 is SYGVKD. Losses at the gene ends were 2 bases for V and 8 bases for J; bases not matched to a gene: 9. CDR3 amino acids: CAISETDRGIEGYTF. CDR3 nucleotides: TGTGCCATCAGTGAGACGGACAGGGGTATAGAAGGCTACACCTTC.

The chain couples TRBV3-1 (or the pseudogene TRBV3-2) to TRBJ2-3, with 12 bases identical to TRBD2. J lost 3 bases, V lost 2 bases, and 9 bases had no gene match. Germline loops: CDR1 LGHDT, CDR2 YNNKEL (reference sequence). The CDR3 covers 18 residues. The CDR3 spells CASSQRLAGVTKTDTQYF. The CDR3 DNA is TGTGCCAGCAGCCAAAGACTAGCGGGAGTAACGAAAACAGATACGCAGTATTTT.

The V and J genes are TRBV19 and TRBJ1-1, with 9 positions matching TRBD1. V lost 5 bases, J lost 1 base, and 11 bases stayed unmatched. CDR3 size: 17 residues. Germline V gene sequence: CDR1 LNHDA, CDR2 SQIVND (reference sequence). CDR3 protein: CASSPRRDRVGNTEAFF. The CDR3 coding sequence is TGTGCCAGTAGTCCCAGGAGGGACAGGGTTGGGAACACTGAAGCTTTCTTT. Supplemented by reference TRBV19 and TRBJ1-1, the full variable domain reads DGGITQSPKYLFRKEGQNVTLSCEQNLNHDAMYWYRQDPGQGLRLIYYSQIVNDFQKGDIAEGYSVSREKKESFPLTVTSAQKNPTAFYLCASSPRRDRVGNTEAFFGQGTRLTVV.

The chain combines TRBV6-6 with TRBJ2-1, with TRBD1 matching over 7 bases. The CDR3 is made up of 15 amino acids. J gave up 8 bases and V 4 bases, and 11 bases lay outside the gene matches. The germline V gene has CDR1 MNHNY and CDR2 SVGAGI (reference sequence). This CDR3 is CASSSFRGQFDEQFF. The CDR3 nucleotides read TGTGCCAGCAGTTCTTTTAGGGGGCAATTCGATGAGCAGTTCTTC.

A few counts support this clone. V is TRBV7-9 and J is TRBJ2-7; a possible D gene is TRBD2 (6 bases). The CDR3 extends over 14 amino acids. In germline, CDR1 is SEHNR, CDR2 FQNEAQ (reference sequence). V lost 2 bases and J 3 bases, leaving 11 bases between the germline ends. The CDR3 loop is CASSLWQGGYEQYF. The CDR3 region has the DNA TGTGCCAGCAGCTTATGGCAGGGAGGCTACGAGCAGTACTTC.

The rearrangement uses TRBV6-6 and TRBJ2-7, with D perhaps being TRBD1 or TRBD2 (5 bases each). Germline loops: CDR1 MNHNY, CDR2 SVGAGI (reference sequence). CDR3 length: 14 residues. Trimming took 0 bases from V and 6 from J, leaving 12 bases between them. The CDR3 reads CASSYSGDEIEQYF. The CDR3 region has the DNA TGTGCCAGCAGTTACTCGGGGGACGAAATCGAGCAGTACTTC.

This clone turned up a few times. The chain carries TRBV18 and TRBJ1-1; D remains unclear. V shed 1 base and J shed 5 bases, with 8 bases lying between them. From germline, CDR1 is KGHSH and CDR2 LQKENI. The CDR3 runs to 13 residues. CDR3: CASSPQMWTEAFF. For the CDR3, the DNA is TGTGCCAGCTCACCACAGATGTGGACTGAAGCTTTCTTT. The full variable domain, rest sourced from reference TRBV18 and TRBJ1-1, is NAGVMQNPRHLVRRRGQEARLRCSPMKGHSHVYWYRQLPEEGLKFMVYLQKENIIDESGMPKERFSAEFPKEGPSILRIQQVVRGDSAAYFCASSPQMWTEAFFGQGTRLTVV.

The chain employs TRBV2 and TRBJ2-2; perhaps TRBD1 as D (6 bases). Germline V CDR1 and CDR2: SNHLY, FYNNEI. V was cut by 4 bases and J by 7 bases, with 16 bases left in between. The CDR3 contains 15 residues. CDR3 nucleotide sequence: TGTGCCAGCAGTGGGAGTACAGGGTGGGGCGGGGAGCTGTTTTTT. It encodes CASSGSTGWGGELFF.

The V call is TRBV30, the J call TRBJ1-5, with TRBD1 matching over 8 bases. The CDR3 totals 14 residues. The germline V gene encodes CDR1 GTSNPN and CDR2 SVGIG (reference sequence). The trim removed 1 base at V and 5 bases at J, leaving 4 bases unmatched. The CDR3 region has the DNA TGTGCCTGGAGTGCAGACAGGGGTCATCAGCCCCAGCATTTT. As protein: CAWSADRGHQPQHF.

This clone was picked up a small number of times. The rearrangement joins TRBV28 to TRBJ2-1; no firm D call. The CDR3 is 18 residues long. V was clipped by 4 bases and J by 2 bases, with 21 bases between them. Germline V gene sequence: CDR1 MDHEN, CDR2 SYDVKM. CDR3 in DNA: TGTGCCAGCAGTTCCGCTAAAAGACTGCTTCAGGCCTACAATGAGCAGTTCTTC. Encoded protein: CASSSAKRLLQAYNEQFF.

The chain combines TRBV4-1 with TRBJ1-5, with D perhaps TRBD1 (5 bases). V was trimmed by 1 base and J by 4 bases, leaving 14 bases between them. Germline values: CDR1 MGHRA, CDR2 YSYEKL. There are 16 residues in the CDR3. CDR3 sequence (DNA): TGCGCCAGCAGCCAAGTTCAACTCAGGGAAAATCAGCCCCAGCATTTT. Amino acid sequence: CASSQVQLRENQPQHF.

This sequence joins TRBV7-9 and TRBJ1-1; 8 bases are shared with TRBD1. Germline lookup yields CDR1 SEHNR and CDR2 FQNEAQ (reference sequence). This CDR3 is 15 amino acids long. V was pared by 5 bases and J by 10 bases, with 15 bases of the junction left unmatched. CDR3 amino acids: CASSLDRERPVAAFF. CDR3 nucleotides: TGTGCCAGCAGCCTGGACAGGGAAAGGCCCGTGGCAGCTTTCTTT.

The rearrangement links TRBV20-1 to TRBJ2-3; no clear D. The V and J ends lost 3 bases and 0 bases respectively, with 16 bases between them. CDR3 length equals 16 residues. The V gene's germline CDR1 is DFQATT and CDR2 SNEGSKA (reference sequence). The CDR3 sequence: CSASRADGPSTDTQYF. For the CDR3, the DNA is TGCAGTGCTAGTCGCGCCGACGGCCCGAGCACAGATACGCAGTATTTT.

This clone was picked up a small number of times. CDR3 DNA: TGTGCCAGCAGCGTCGGACTAGCGGGGACGAGCTCCTACAATGAGCAGTTCTTC. Translating gives CASSVGLAGTSSYNEQFF. The chain joins TRBV9 to TRBJ2-1; 12 bases align to TRBD2. V trimming: 2 bases; J trimming: 0 bases; junction bases outside the gene matches: 6. The V gene's germline CDR1 is SGDLS and CDR2 YYNGEE. This CDR3 is 18 amino acids long. The full variable domain, rest sourced from reference TRBV9 and TRBJ2-1, is DSGVTQTPKHLITATGQRVTLRCSPRSGDLSVYWYQQSLDQGLQFLIQYYNGEERAKGNILERFSAQQFPDLHSELNLSSLELGDSALYFCASSVGLAGTSSYNEQFFGPGTRLTVL.

This chain connects TRBV3-1 (or the pseudogene TRBV3-2) to TRBJ1-1; D is undetermined. Germline CDR1 and CDR2: LGHDT and YNNKEL (reference sequence). The ends were cut back, 0 bases at V and 1 base at J, with 9 bases in the middle. CDR3 length: 15 residues. The CDR3 reads CASSQDPQKNTEAFF. CDR3 sequence (DNA): TGTGCCAGCAGCCAAGATCCCCAGAAGAACACTGAAGCTTTCTTT.

DNA of the CDR3: TGTGCCAGCAGCTTAGAGGTTCCAGGGCATGAGCAGTTCTTC. Amino acids: CASSLEVPGHEQFF. The rearrangement links TRBV7-2 to TRBJ2-1; TRBD1 is a possible D gene (5 bases). The ends were cut back, 1 base at V and 8 bases at J, with 12 bases in the middle. The CDR3 totals 14 residues. Germline CDR1 reads SGHTA; CDR2 reads FQGNSA.

The chain links TRBV7-3 to TRBJ2-1, with D perhaps TRBD1 or TRBD2 (6 bases each). This CDR3 has 15 amino acids. V was trimmed by 4 bases and J by 2 bases, leaving 12 bases between them. Germline CDR1 is SGHTA and CDR2 is FQGTGA. Here the CDR3 reads CASSSGAGTYNEQFF. DNA for the CDR3: TGTGCCAGCAGCTCGGGGGCAGGGACCTACAATGAGCAGTTCTTC. Using reference TRBV7-3 and TRBJ2-1 for the parts outside the CDR3, the full variable domain is GAGVSQTPSNKVTEKGKYVELRCDPISGHTALYWYRQSLGQGPEFLIYFQGTGAADDSGLPNDRFFAVRPEGSVSTLKIQRTERGDSAVYLCASSSGAGTYNEQFFGPGTRLTVL.

This clone was seen only a few times. The J gene is TRBJ1-2, the V gene TRBV2; the D is unclear. Germline CDR1 reads SNHLY; CDR2 reads FYNNEI. The V end lost 2 bases, the J end lost 10 bases, and 11 bases lay between the germline ends. The CDR3 covers 12 residues. CDR3 bases: TGTGCCAGCAGTGAAACTAAATCCACCTACACCTTC. This encodes CASSETKSTYTF. Together with reference TRBV2 and TRBJ1-2, the CDR3 gives the full variable domain: EPEVTQTPSHQVTQMGQEVILRCVPISNHLYFYWYRQILGQKVEFLVSFYNNEISEKSEIFDDQFSVERPDGSNFTLKIRSTKLEDSAMYFCASSETKSTYTFGSGTRLTVV.

This clone occurred once. V gene TRBV19 combines with J gene TRBJ1-5; D unresolved. CDR3 length: 13 amino acids. Trimming stripped 5 bases from V and 15 bases from J, with 20 bases between. Germline lookup yields CDR1 LNHDA and CDR2 SQIVND (reference sequence). The CDR3 loop reads CASSFKDGPSRHF. The CDR3 DNA sequence: TGTGCCAGTAGTTTTAAGGACGGCCCTTCTCGGCATTTT.

The gene calls are TRBV28 and TRBJ1-1; D is ambiguous. The CDR3 loop spans 13 amino acids. Trimming left V 5 bases short and J 1 base short, with 8 bases between. The germline gives CDR1 MDHEN, CDR2 SYDVKM. CDR3 sequence reads: CASSQLKNTEAFF. The DNA of the CDR3 is TGTGCCAGCAGTCAATTAAAGAACACTGAAGCTTTCTTT. Full variable domain (rest looked up from reference TRBV28 and TRBJ1-1): DVKVTQSSRYLVKRTGEKVFLECVQDMDHENMFWYRQDPGLGLRLIYFSYDVKMKEKGDIPEGYSVSREKKERFSLILESASTNQTSMYLCASSQLKNTEAFFGQGTRLTVV.

The chain joins TRBV6-4 to TRBJ1-1; a weak D match, TRBD1 (5 bases). The CDR3 is 12 residues long. Between the trimmed V and J ends, which lost 6 bases and 7 bases, there was a span of 12 bases. The V gene's germline CDR1 is MRHNA and CDR2 SNTAGT. CDR3 sequence reads: CASRSGTNEAFF. The CDR3 DNA reads as TGTGCCAGCAGATCAGGGACCAATGAAGCTTTCTTT.

By share, this clone ranks as medium-sized. The rearrangement links TRBV2 to TRBJ2-5, with TRBD2 as a possible D gene (7 bases). Per germline, CDR1 SNHLY and CDR2 FYNNEI. V lost 0 bases and J 4 bases, leaving 12 bases between the germline ends. The CDR3 length is 15 residues. This CDR3 is CASSEAGGARETQYF. The CDR3 nucleotides are TGTGCCAGCAGTGAAGCGGGGGGGGCCCGAGAGACCCAGTACTTC.

This clone appeared a single time. The V and J genes are TRBV9 and TRBJ1-5; perhaps TRBD1 as D (5 bases). The CDR3 sequence is 15 residues long. Trimming took off 0 bases at V and 3 bases at J, with 10 bases between the two ends. Germline CDR1 SGDLS, CDR2 YYNGEE. CDR3 coding DNA: TGTGCCAGCAGCGTAGGGGCAGGGTACAATCAGCCCCAGCATTTT. This sequence encodes CASSVGAGYNQPQHF.